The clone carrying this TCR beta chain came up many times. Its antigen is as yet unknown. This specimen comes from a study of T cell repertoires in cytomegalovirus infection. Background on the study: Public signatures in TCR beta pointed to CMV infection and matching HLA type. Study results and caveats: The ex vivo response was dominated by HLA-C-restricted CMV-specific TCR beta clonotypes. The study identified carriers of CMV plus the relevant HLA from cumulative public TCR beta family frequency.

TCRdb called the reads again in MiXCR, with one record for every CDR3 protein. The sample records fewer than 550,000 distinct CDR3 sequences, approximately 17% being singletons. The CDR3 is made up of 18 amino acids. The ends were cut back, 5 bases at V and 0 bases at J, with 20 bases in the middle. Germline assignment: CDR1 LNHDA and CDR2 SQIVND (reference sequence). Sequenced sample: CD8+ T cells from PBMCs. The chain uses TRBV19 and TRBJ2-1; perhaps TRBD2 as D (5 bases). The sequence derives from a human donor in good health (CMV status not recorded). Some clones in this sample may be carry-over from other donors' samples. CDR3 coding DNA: TGTGCCAGTAGTGCCCTACTGGAGGACCCCAGCTCCTACAATGAGCAGTTCTTC. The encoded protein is CASSALLEDPSSYNEQFF.